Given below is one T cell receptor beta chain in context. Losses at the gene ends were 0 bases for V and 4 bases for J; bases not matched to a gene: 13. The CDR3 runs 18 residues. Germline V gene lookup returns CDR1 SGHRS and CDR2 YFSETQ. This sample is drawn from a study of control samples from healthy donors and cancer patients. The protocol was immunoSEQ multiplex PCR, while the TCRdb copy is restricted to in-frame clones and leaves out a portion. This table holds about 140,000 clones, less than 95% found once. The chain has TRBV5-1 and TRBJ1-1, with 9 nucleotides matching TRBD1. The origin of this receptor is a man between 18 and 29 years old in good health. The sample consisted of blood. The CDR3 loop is CASSLGPGQGWRSTEAFF. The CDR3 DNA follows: TGCGCCAGCAGCTTGGGGCCGGGACAGGGATGGCGGAGCACTGAAGCTTTCTTT.